Detailed here is one T cell receptor (beta chain). Its antigen is still unknown. Per-base qualities were not stored, and no clone one base away is much larger. The sample belongs to a study of T cell repertoires in cytomegalovirus infection (dated by TCRdb to about 2019). For context, the study as a whole: Alongside well-studied HLA-B-restricted epitopes, the peptide stimulations were aimed at recently identified HLA-C-restricted CMV epitopes, whose presentation resists viral immunomodulation. Because public TCR beta signatures pointed to carriage of CMV infection together with the matching HLA type, the HLA type of each donor mattered for the analysis.

Reads for this sample came from an Illumina HiSeq 1500. TCRdb reprocessed the public reads (quality trimming at Q25 with fastp, clone calling with MiXCR) and kept in-frame beta chains. A single entry per CDR3 protein holds the most common genes and DNA from its merged rows. This sample comprises 370,000 or so distinct CDR3 sequences, 34% of them detected only once. The top ten hold roughly 13% of the sample. Per the publication, the treatment or condition label means: in vitro stimulation with specific CMV peptide epitopes to enrich CMV-specific T cells. Broader findings and caveats from the paper: The ex vivo response was dominated by HLA-C-restricted CMV-specific TCR beta clonotypes, which also provided the single most frequent clonotype in two of eight donors. Cumulative frequency of public TCR beta family members discriminated carriers of CMV infection plus the relevant HLA type in this cohort and an independent approximately 370-donor cohort.

CDR1 is given as MNHEY and CDR2 as SVGEGT, both from the germline V gene. The germline ends are 16 bases apart after V is trimmed by 6 bases and J by 2 bases. Including cysteine and phenylalanine, the CDR3 has 15 amino acids. Here the CDR3 DNA is all that survives: 45 bases in frame from base 1. The source is a human donor in good health (CMV status not recorded). Some clones in this sample may be carry-over from other donors' samples. The V gene is TRBV6-2 or TRBV6-3 and the J gene is TRBJ1-2; TRBD1 is perhaps the D gene, given 5 matching bases. The sample consisted of cultured PBMCs, taken from culture after CMV antigen stimulation. The CDR3 amino acid sequence is: CASRGRTGFNYGYTF. The nucleotide sequence reads TGTGCCAGCAGGGGGAGAACAGGATTCAACTATGGCTACACCTTC.